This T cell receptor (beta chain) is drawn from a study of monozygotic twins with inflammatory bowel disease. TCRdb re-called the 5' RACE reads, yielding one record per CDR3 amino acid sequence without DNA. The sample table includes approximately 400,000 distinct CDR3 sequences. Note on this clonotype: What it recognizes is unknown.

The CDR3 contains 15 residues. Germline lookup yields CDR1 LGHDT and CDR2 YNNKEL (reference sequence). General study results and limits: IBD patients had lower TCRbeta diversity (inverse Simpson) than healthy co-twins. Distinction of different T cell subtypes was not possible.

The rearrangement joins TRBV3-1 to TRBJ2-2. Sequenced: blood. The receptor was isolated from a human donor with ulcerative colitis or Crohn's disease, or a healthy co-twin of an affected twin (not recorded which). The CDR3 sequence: CASSPMLGTTGELFF.